This record looks at one TCR beta chain sequence and its context. Its antigen is not known. The CDR3 runs 18 residues. J lost 0 bases, V lost 5 bases, and 13 bases had no gene match. The germline V gene encodes CDR1 MNHEY and CDR2 SVGAGI. These data belong to a study of T cells after yellow fever vaccination. In the study overall: For low cell numbers, libraries were made with SMART-Seq v4 Ultra Low Input.

Overall study findings and caveats: A weaker secondary response peaked on day 5, the primary on day 15. In post-booster samples, most primary-vaccination clones reappeared (approximately 97% CD4, roughly 89% CD8).

Synthesis of TCR cDNA relied on 5'RACE template switching, which attached a universal primer site and UMIs. Using its own MiXCR run on the 5' RACE reads, TCRdb lists one record per CDR3 protein. The table shows a few hundred thousand distinct CDR3 sequences, with less than 4.5% occurring only once. The specimen was PBMCs, collected on the day of the yellow fever booster vaccination. The receptor's source is a man between 18 and 29 years old who received the YFV17D yellow fever vaccine. The gene calls are TRBV6-5 and TRBJ2-1; 7 bases match TRBD2. The CDR3 DNA is TGTGCCAGCAGTCTGGGCTTTGTCGGGGGGAGCTCCTACAATGAGCAGTTCTTC. Amino acid sequence: CASSLGFVGGSSYNEQFF.